This entry lists 25 T cell receptor beta chains sequenced from one sample in a study of cytotoxic CD8 clonotypes in ibrutinib-treated CLL (dated by TCRdb to the early 2020s). The time point label for this specimen denotes: approximately 25 months on ibrutinib. Library prep was done by the immunoSEQ multiplex PCR assay. In TCRdb, the immuneACCESS table is reduced to in-frame sequences with V and J assigned. These tables do not hold every clone; where another copy was compared, an unresolved V gene accounts for under half, and the others remain unexplained. This sample has over 100,000 clones in its table, and approximately 85% of those were observed once. The top ten hold roughly 1.9% of the sample. The sequenced sample was PBMCs, obtained after 24 months of ibrutinib treatment. The receptors were sampled from a human donor with chronic lymphocytic leukemia.

This chain uses TRBV7-9 with TRBJ2-7; 7 bases map to TRBD2. Germline V lookup: CDR1 SEHNR, CDR2 FQNEAQ (reference sequence). Trimming at V came to 5 bases and at J to 6 bases, leaving 4 bases not matched to a gene. CDR3 length equals 12 residues. CDR3 loop: CASSGPGGEQYF. The CDR3 DNA is TGTGCCAGCAGCGGACCGGGGGGCGAGCAGTACTTC.

The chain recombines TRBV2 with TRBJ2-4; perhaps TRBD2 as D (5 bases). Trimming took off 3 bases at V and 13 bases at J, with 10 bases between the two ends. From germline, CDR1 is SNHLY and CDR2 FYNNEI. This CDR3 contains 11 residues. CDR3 bases: TGTGCCAGCAGTGAGGGAGCTCCCCAGTACTTC. It encodes CASSEGAPQYF.

The V and J genes are TRBV28 and TRBJ1-2; D unclear. CDR1 MDHEN and CDR2 SYDVKM come from the germline V gene. Deletions cut 7 bases from V and 6 bases from J, with 15 bases between. The CDR3 sequence is 13 residues long. CDR3 DNA: TGTGCCAGCATGAGAGGACCAGTGCATGGCTACACCTTC. It encodes CASMRGPVHGYTF.

J is TRBJ2-3 and V is TRBV4-2; D may be TRBD1 (6 bases). CDR1 is LGHNA, CDR2 YNFKEQ, per germline. The CDR3 extends over 16 amino acids. V lost 0 bases and J 4 bases, leaving 14 bases between the germline ends. The CDR3: CASSQDLGRGADTQYF. The CDR3 DNA is TGTGCCAGCAGCCAAGATCTGGGCAGGGGTGCAGATACGCAGTATTTT.

The chain employs TRBV28 and TRBJ2-7; TRBD2 matches at 7 bases. The CDR3 has 12 residues. Trimming took 7 bases from V and 5 from J; bases not matched to a gene: 5. Germline CDR1 and CDR2: MDHEN and SYDVKM. The CDR3 spells CASTGRVNEQYF. CDR3 nucleotide sequence: TGTGCCAGCACTGGGAGGGTAAACGAGCAGTACTTC.

This chain links TRBV6-4 with TRBJ1-2; TRBD1 might be the D (6 bases). The germline gives CDR1 MRHNA, CDR2 SNTAGT. The CDR3 covers 16 residues. Trimming took 0 bases from V and 1 from J, leaving 12 bases between them. The CDR3 DNA follows: TGTGCCAGCAGTGACTCGTGGACAGCCGATAACTATGGCTACACCTTC. Translated, it gives CASSDSWTADNYGYTF.

The J gene is TRBJ2-1, the V gene TRBV2; D is possibly TRBD2 (6 bases). Trimming cost V 8 bases and J 2 bases, with 13 bases left between them. Germline V gene lookup returns CDR1 SNHLY and CDR2 FYNNEI. There are 14 residues in the CDR3. CDR3 amino acids: CASGGSSAYNEQFF. CDR3 DNA sequence: TGTGCCAGCGGGGGGTCGAGCGCCTACAATGAGCAGTTCTTC. Complete variable domain (other parts from reference TRBV2 and TRBJ2-1): EPEVTQTPSHQVTQMGQEVILRCVPISNHLYFYWYRQILGQKVEFLVSFYNNEISEKSEIFDDQFSVERPDGSNFTLKIRSTKLEDSAMYFCASGGSSAYNEQFFGPGTRLTVL.

This chain connects TRBV6-1 to TRBJ1-5; D remains unclear. The germline V and J ends were trimmed by 2 bases and 3 bases, with 8 bases remaining between them. This CDR3 has 14 amino acids. Germline V lookup: CDR1 MNHNS, CDR2 SASEGT. As DNA, the CDR3 is TGTGCCAGCAGTGAATCCCCGGTCAATCAGCCCCAGCATTTT. It yields the protein CASSESPVNQPQHF.

Only one count was recorded for this clone. This chain joins TRBV5-1 and TRBJ2-7; D gene uncertain. The germline V gene encodes CDR1 SGHRS and CDR2 YFSETQ. The CDR3 is made up of 12 amino acids. Trimming pared 5 bases from V and 5 bases from J, leaving 11 bases between. The CDR3, as DNA: TGCGCCAGCAGAACCGGGTGGGACGAGCAGTACTTC. It is translated as CASRTGWDEQYF.

The rearrangement joins TRBV21-1 to TRBJ2-1; the D call in the table, TRBD2, was not verified against the DNA. TRBV21-1 is deemed a pseudogene. There are 13 residues in the CDR3. CDR3 coding DNA: TGTGCCAGCACCCATTCGAGGTCGCCCGAGCAGTTCTTC. Protein product: CASTHSRSPEQFF.

The rearrangement uses TRBV11-1 and TRBJ1-6; 7 bases map to TRBD1. Germline trimming cut 2 bases from V and 3 bases from J; bases unmatched to any gene: 7. The CDR3 sequence is 17 residues long. The germline V gene encodes CDR1 SGHAT and CDR2 FQDESV (reference sequence). The CDR3 loop reads CASSLRQGSFYNSPLHF. The DNA for the CDR3 is TGTGCCAGCAGCTTAAGACAGGGAAGTTTCTATAATTCACCCCTCCACTTT.

The CDR3 region is CATSRDTSGGSSYEQYF. CDR3 DNA: TGTGCCACCAGCAGAGATACGAGCGGGGGGAGCTCCTACGAGCAGTACTTC. The V gene is TRBV15, the J gene TRBJ2-7; 9 bases map to TRBD2. The CDR3 sequence is 17 residues long. Germline loops: CDR1 LNHNV, CDR2 YYDKDF (reference sequence). The V and J ends lost 0 bases and 0 bases, in that order; junction bases with no gene match: 6.

This chain uses TRBV19 with TRBJ2-1, with D hard to call. Germline CDR1 is LNHDA and CDR2 is SQIVND (reference sequence). The CDR3 runs 13 residues. V was pared by 0 bases and J by 7 bases, with 7 bases between. Here the CDR3 DNA reads TGTGCCAGTAGTATAGACAGGTCGAATGAGCAGTTCTTC. It is translated as CASSIDRSNEQFF.

V is TRBV6-6 and J is TRBJ2-7, with 10 bases lining up with TRBD1. The CDR3 runs to 14 residues. With 4 bases clipped from V and 5 bases from J, the junction kept 5 bases outside the gene matches. Germline values: CDR1 MNHNY, CDR2 SVGAGI (reference sequence). Here the CDR3 DNA reads TGTGCCAGCAGTTCCCGACAGGGGGCCCACGAGCAGTACTTC. As protein: CASSSRQGAHEQYF.

The chain uses TRBV7-2 and TRBJ2-3, with D unclear. This CDR3 contains 15 residues. V lost 0 bases, J lost 2 bases, and 9 bases lay in between. Germline V gene sequence: CDR1 SGHTA, CDR2 FQGNSA. The CDR3, as DNA: TGTGCCAGCAGCTTAGCGACTGGGTACACAGATACGCAGTATTTT. Translated: CASSLATGYTDTQYF.

The chain carries TRBV7-2 and TRBJ2-3; no clear D. Trimming cost V 3 bases and J 7 bases, with 8 bases left between them. The CDR3 has 12 amino acids. From germline, CDR1 is SGHTA and CDR2 FQGNSA. CDR3 DNA: TGTGCCAGCAGCTTCGGAGAAAATACGCAGTATTTT. Translating it yields CASSFGENTQYF. Combining the CDR3 with reference TRBV7-2 and TRBJ2-3 gives the whole variable domain GAGVSQSPSNKVTEKGKDVELRCDPISGHTALYWYRQSLGQGLEFLIYFQGNSAPDKSGLPSDRFSAERTGGSVSTLTIQRTQQEDSAVYLCASSFGENTQYFGPGTRLTVL.

The rearrangement joins TRBV19 to TRBJ1-1; D is uncertain. Trimming shortened V by 1 base and J by 1 base, and 4 bases separated the two germline ends. In germline, CDR1 is LNHDA, CDR2 SQIVND (reference sequence). This CDR3 has 13 amino acids. CDR3 nucleotides: TGTGCCAGTAGTATAGTTAAGAACACTGAAGCTTTCTTT. It encodes CASSIVKNTEAFF.

This clone was recorded a few times. The CDR3 reads CATSSRTGLGYEQYF. The CDR3 nucleotides read TGTGCCACCAGCTCACGGACAGGGTTAGGCTACGAGCAGTACTTC. V gene TRBV15 combines with J gene TRBJ2-7, with 8 nucleotides matching TRBD1. Per germline, CDR1 LNHNV and CDR2 YYDKDF (reference sequence). The trim removed 5 bases at V and 3 bases at J, leaving 9 bases unmatched. CDR3 length: 15 residues.

V and J are TRBV4-3 and TRBJ1-3; D call uncertain. Trimming took 0 bases from V and 1 from J, leaving 7 bases between them. Germline V gives CDR1 LGHNA, CDR2 YSLEER. The CDR3 length is 15 residues. For the CDR3, the DNA is TGCGCCAGCAGCCAAGATGGAAGGTCTGGAAACACCATATATTTT. Translated, it gives CASSQDGRSGNTIYF.

The chain links TRBV2 to TRBJ2-1, with 7 positions matching TRBD1. Germline-derived CDR1 and CDR2 are SNHLY and FYNNEI. V shed 7 bases and J 5 bases; nucleotides not matched to a gene: 11. The CDR3 spans 15 residues. The CDR3 loop is CASTRGDSVHNEQFF. CDR3 DNA: TGTGCCAGCACTAGAGGGGACAGCGTTCACAATGAGCAGTTCTTC.

The chain combines TRBV19 with TRBJ1-5; tentatively, D is TRBD1 (5 bases). Trimming took off 9 bases at V and 0 bases at J, with 21 bases between the two ends. The CDR3 has 17 residues. Per germline, CDR1 LNHDA and CDR2 SQIVND (reference sequence). Here the CDR3 DNA reads TGTGCCAGCAAACCTAGGAGGGACGACTATAGCAATCAGCCCCAGCATTTT. This gives the protein CASKPRRDDYSNQPQHF.

V gene TRBV7-6 combines with J gene TRBJ1-5; no reliable D call. V was pared by 3 bases and J by 0 bases, with 6 bases between. The CDR3 has 14 amino acids. Germline CDR1 reads SGHVS; CDR2 reads FNYEAQ. The CDR3 coding sequence is TGTGCCAGCAGCTTGGCAGCTAGCAATCAGCCCCAGCATTTT. This sequence encodes CASSLAASNQPQHF.

The chain has TRBV6-5 and TRBJ2-3; TRBD1 aligns across 8 bases. After removal of 0 bases from V and 7 bases from J, the junction contained 9 bases not matched to a gene. The CDR3 covers 16 residues. Looked up from germline, CDR1 is MNHEY and CDR2 is SVGAGI. CDR3 sequence: CASSYSFQGARNTQYF. In DNA form, the CDR3 reads TGTGCCAGCAGTTACTCCTTCCAGGGGGCGCGTAATACGCAGTATTTT.

This clone showed up just once. This chain links TRBV7-6 with TRBJ2-2; 10 bases map to TRBD2. The J segment lost 3 bases and the V segment lost 5 bases, leaving 12 bases of the junction unmatched. The CDR3 is made up of 18 amino acids. In germline, CDR1 is SGHVS, CDR2 FNYEAQ. CDR3 sequence: CASSPRAASGGYTGELFF. CDR3 nucleotide sequence: TGTGCCAGCAGCCCCCGGGCGGCTAGCGGGGGATACACCGGGGAGCTGTTTTTT.

This clone has only one observation. The chain combines TRBV18 with TRBJ1-1; D may be TRBD1 (6 bases). The CDR3 sequence is 14 residues long. Germline V gene sequence: CDR1 KGHSH, CDR2 LQKENI. The V gene lost 5 bases and the J gene lost 4 bases, with 14 bases spanning the gap. The CDR3 loop reads CASSAGGRGTEAFF. In DNA, the CDR3 is TGTGCCAGCTCAGCTGGGGGGCGGGGCACTGAAGCTTTCTTT.